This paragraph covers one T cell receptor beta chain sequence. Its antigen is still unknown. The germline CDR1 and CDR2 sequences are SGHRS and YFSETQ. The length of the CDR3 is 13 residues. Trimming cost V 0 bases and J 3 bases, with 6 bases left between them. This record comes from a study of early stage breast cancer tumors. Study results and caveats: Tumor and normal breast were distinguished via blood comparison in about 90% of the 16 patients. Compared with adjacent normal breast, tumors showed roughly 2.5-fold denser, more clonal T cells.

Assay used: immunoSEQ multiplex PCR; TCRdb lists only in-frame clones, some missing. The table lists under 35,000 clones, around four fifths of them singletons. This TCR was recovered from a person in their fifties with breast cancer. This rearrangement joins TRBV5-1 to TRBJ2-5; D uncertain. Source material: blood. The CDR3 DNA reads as TGCGCCAGCAGCTTGGCTGGAAAAGAGACCCAGTACTTC. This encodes CASSLAGKETQYF.